A single sample gave rise to the 20 T cell receptor beta chains below, sequenced in a study of technical replicates of blood from a handful of donors. The method was immunoSEQ multiplex PCR; TCRdb's version includes in-frame clones alone and lacks a portion of them. The table records roughly 62,000 clones, 85% to 90% of them present only once. The sequenced sample consisted of PBMCs. These receptors all stem from a human donor in good health. Some clones in this sample may be carry-over from other donors' samples.

The chain couples TRBV4-3 to TRBJ2-7; possibly TRBD2 for D (6 bases). In germline, CDR1 is LGHNA, CDR2 YSLEER. Between the trimmed V and J ends, which lost 0 bases and 3 bases, there was a span of 12 bases. The CDR3 has 15 amino acids. This CDR3 is CASSQDWGDYYEQYF. The CDR3 nucleotides are TGCGCCAGCAGCCAAGACTGGGGGGATTACTACGAGCAGTACTTC.

This clone was seen just once. The rearrangement uses TRBV5-1 and TRBJ2-1; 12 nucleotides align to TRBD2. Germline-derived CDR1 and CDR2 are SGHRS and YFSETQ. The V segment lost 0 bases and the J segment 6 bases; nucleotides outside the gene matches: 16. CDR3 length: 20 amino acids. CDR3: CASSLDLRLAGATGVNEQFF. CDR3 DNA: TGCGCCAGCAGCTTGGACCTCCGACTAGCGGGGGCTACCGGGGTCAATGAGCAGTTCTTC.

The chain links TRBV7-8 to TRBJ1-1; possibly TRBD1 for D (6 bases). This CDR3 has 15 residues. Germline CDR1 reads SGHVS; CDR2 reads FQNEAQ. V was clipped by 1 base and J by 1 base, with 10 bases between them. CDR3 loop: CASSLGWGPNTEAFF. The CDR3, as DNA: TGTGCCAGCAGCTTAGGTTGGGGGCCGAACACTGAAGCTTTCTTT.

V gene TRBV29-1 combines with J gene TRBJ2-1; 7 bases map to TRBD2. The CDR3 runs 13 residues. V dropped 6 bases and J dropped 0; count of bases not matched to a gene: 2. Germline-derived CDR1 and CDR2 are SQVTM and ANQGSEA. CDR3 nucleotides: TGCAGCGTCCGGGACTACTCCTACAATGAGCAGTTCTTC. As protein: CSVRDYSYNEQFF.

CDR3 residues: CASSFTGLYEQYF. The CDR3 nucleotides read TGTGCCAGCAGCTTCACAGGGCTGTACGAGCAGTACTTC. This chain joins TRBV13 and TRBJ2-7, with D tentatively TRBD1 (6 bases). CDR1 PRHDT and CDR2 FYEKMQ come from the germline V gene (reference sequence). Trimming cost V 3 bases and J 4 bases, with 10 bases left between them. The CDR3 sequence is 13 residues long.

The chain is built from TRBV18 and TRBJ2-3, with TRBD2 matching 8 bases. V lost 2 bases to trimming and J lost 3 bases; unmatched junction nucleotides: 7. The CDR3 spans 16 residues. The V gene's germline CDR1 is KGHSH and CDR2 LQKENI. CDR3 DNA sequence: TGTGCCAGCTCACCAGGGCGGGAGGAAGAGACAGATACGCAGTATTTT. The encoded protein is CASSPGREEETDTQYF. Full variable domain (outside the CDR3, taken from reference TRBV18 and TRBJ2-3): NAGVMQNPRHLVRRRGQEARLRCSPMKGHSHVYWYRQLPEEGLKFMVYLQKENIIDESGMPKERFSAEFPKEGPSILRIQQVVRGDSAAYFCASSPGREEETDTQYFGPGTRLTVL.

The chain carries TRBV27 and TRBJ2-1; 10 bases are shared with TRBD1. The V gene's germline CDR1 is MNHEY and CDR2 SMNVEV (reference sequence). Germline trimming cut 2 bases from V and 8 bases from J; bases unmatched to any gene: 6. The CDR3 loop spans 15 amino acids. CDR3 sequence reads: CASSLRDRGLDEQFF. The CDR3 nucleotides are TGTGCCAGCAGTTTAAGGGACAGGGGTCTCGATGAGCAGTTCTTC.

The chain recombines TRBV4-3 with TRBJ1-1; D call uncertain. The ends were cut back, 4 bases at V and 0 bases at J, with 6 bases in the middle. Per the germline V gene, CDR1 is LGHNA and CDR2 is YSLEER. The CDR3 is made up of 13 amino acids. CDR3 residues: CASSLTVNTEAFF. CDR3 DNA sequence: TGCGCCAGCAGCCTTACAGTGAACACTGAAGCTTTCTTT.

The J gene is TRBJ2-5, the V gene TRBV7-2; 8 bases match TRBD2. CDR3 length: 14 residues. Germline V lookup: CDR1 SGHTA, CDR2 FQGNSA. V lost 0 bases to trimming and J lost 5 bases; unmatched junction nucleotides: 2. The CDR3 here is CASSLATSAETQYF. The CDR3 DNA is TGTGCCAGCAGCTTAGCGACTAGCGCTGAGACCCAGTACTTC.

The chain joins TRBV7-7 to TRBJ2-3; 7 bases are shared with TRBD2. The CDR3 covers 14 residues. Losses at the gene ends were 5 bases for V and 2 bases for J; bases not matched to a gene: 4. The germline V gene has CDR1 SSHAT and CDR2 FNYEAQ (reference sequence). CDR3 loop: CASSQGLITDTQYF. The CDR3 nucleotides read TGTGCCAGCAGCCAGGGACTAATCACAGATACGCAGTATTTT.

There are a few counts of this clone. This chain connects TRBV5-1 to TRBJ2-3; a weak D match, TRBD2 (7 bases). The V end lost 4 bases, the J end lost 1 base, and 13 bases lay between the germline ends. This CDR3 region has 15 residues. CDR1 and CDR2 (germline): SGHRS, YFSETQ. The CDR3 sequence is CASSTSGGRTDTQYF. The CDR3 DNA sequence: TGCGCCAGCAGCACTTCCGGGGGGCGCACAGATACGCAGTATTTT.

This CDR3 reads CASKGTNYGYTF. The CDR3, as DNA: TGTGCCAGCAAGGGGACTAACTATGGCTACACCTTC. V is TRBV6-5 and J is TRBJ1-2, with D possibly TRBD1 on 5 matching bases. V shed 7 bases and J shed 0 bases, with 6 bases lying between them. Germline V gene sequence: CDR1 MNHEY, CDR2 SVGAGI. The CDR3 contains 12 residues.

The V and J genes are TRBV10-1 and TRBJ2-3, with 12 bases aligning to TRBD2. The trim removed 3 bases at V and 0 bases at J, leaving 7 bases unmatched. Germline CDR1 reads WNHNN; CDR2 reads SYGVQD (reference sequence). The CDR3 contains 18 residues. The CDR3: CASSEPTSGSVSTDTQYF. CDR3 DNA sequence: TGCGCCAGCAGTGAACCGACTAGCGGGAGTGTTAGCACAGATACGCAGTATTTT.

This clone was detected a few times. The rearrangement uses TRBV9 and TRBJ1-2; D call uncertain. Germline V gene data show CDR1 as SGDLS and CDR2 as YYNGEE. CDR3 size: 15 residues. V shed 0 bases and J shed 0 bases, with 9 bases lying between them. The CDR3 protein is CASSVGAGTNYGYTF. In DNA, the CDR3 is TGTGCCAGCAGCGTAGGTGCAGGAACTAACTATGGCTACACCTTC.

This chain joins TRBV4-1 and TRBJ1-2, with D possibly being TRBD1 (6 bases). The V gene's germline CDR1 is MGHRA and CDR2 YSYEKL. The V gene lost 3 bases and the J gene lost 11 bases, with 10 bases spanning the gap. CDR3 length equals 11 residues. The CDR3 protein is CASSQIGQYTF. For the CDR3, the DNA is TGCGCCAGCAGCCAGATAGGACAGTACACCTTC.

The genes are TRBV10-3 and TRBJ2-1, with 14 bases matching TRBD2. The CDR3 runs to 18 residues. V shed 2 bases and J 0 bases; nucleotides not matched to a gene: 3. In germline, CDR1 is ENHRY, CDR2 SYGVKD. The CDR3 DNA reads TGTGCCATCAGTGAGCCGACTAGCGGGAGGGCCTCCTACAATGAGCAGTTCTTC. As protein: CAISEPTSGRASYNEQFF.

V and J are TRBV7-2 and TRBJ2-7; 7 positions agree with TRBD1. V dropped 5 bases and J dropped 2; count of bases not matched to a gene: 9. CDR3 length: 15 residues. CDR1 is SGHTA and CDR2 is FQGNSA in the germline V gene. This CDR3 is CASSPDREKPYEQYF. In nucleotides, the CDR3 is TGTGCCAGCAGCCCAGACAGGGAGAAGCCCTACGAGCAGTACTTC.

The chain links TRBV19 to TRBJ1-2; D uncertain. This CDR3 is 12 amino acids long. The germline V and J ends were trimmed by 6 bases and 3 bases, with 8 bases remaining between them. Per germline, CDR1 LNHDA and CDR2 SQIVND (reference sequence). DNA for the CDR3: TGTGCCAGTAGACAAGACTACTATGGCTACACCTTC. This encodes CASRQDYYGYTF.

The rearrangement links TRBV4-1 to TRBJ1-2, with no clear D. This CDR3 is 14 amino acids long. Germline assignment: CDR1 MGHRA and CDR2 YSYEKL. V was cut by 6 bases and J by 5 bases, with 16 bases left in between. The CDR3 is CASSPRLRGYGYTF. In DNA form, the CDR3 reads TGCGCCAGCAGTCCCCGTTTGCGCGGTTATGGCTACACCTTC.

This clone was seen once. CDR3 DNA: TGTGCCAGCAGCCTTATGCAGGGGGCGGAAGCCCAGTACTTC. As protein: CASSLMQGAEAQYF. The chain joins TRBV7-2 to TRBJ2-5; 8 positions agree with TRBD1. V shed 5 bases and J 9 bases; nucleotides not matched to a gene: 11. Germline V gives CDR1 SGHTA, CDR2 FQGNSA. This CDR3 has 14 amino acids.